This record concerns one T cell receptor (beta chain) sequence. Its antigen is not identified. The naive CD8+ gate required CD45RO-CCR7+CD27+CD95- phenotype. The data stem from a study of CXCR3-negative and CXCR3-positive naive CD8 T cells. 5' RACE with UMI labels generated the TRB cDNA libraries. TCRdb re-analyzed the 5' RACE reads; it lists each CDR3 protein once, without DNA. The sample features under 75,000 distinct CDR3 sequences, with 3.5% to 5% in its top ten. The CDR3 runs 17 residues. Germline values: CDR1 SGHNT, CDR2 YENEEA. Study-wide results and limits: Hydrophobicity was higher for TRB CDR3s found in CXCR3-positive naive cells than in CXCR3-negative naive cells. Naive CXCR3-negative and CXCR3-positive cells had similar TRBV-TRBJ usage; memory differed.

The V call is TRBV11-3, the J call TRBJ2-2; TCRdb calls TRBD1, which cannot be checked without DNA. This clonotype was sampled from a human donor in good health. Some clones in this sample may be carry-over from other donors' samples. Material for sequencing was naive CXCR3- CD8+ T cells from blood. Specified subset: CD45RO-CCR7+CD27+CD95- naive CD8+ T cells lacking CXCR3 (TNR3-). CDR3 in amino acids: CASSLTPLGQPTGELFF. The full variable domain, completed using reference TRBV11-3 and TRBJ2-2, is EAGVVQSPRYKIIEKKQPVAFWCNPISGHNTLYWYLQNLGQGPELLIRYENEEAVDDSQLPKDRFSAERLKGVDSTLKIQPAELGDSAVYLCASSLTPLGQPTGELFFGEGSRLTVL.